The TCR beta chain described here comes from a study of beta chain features in type 1 diabetes. Cell sorting via CD45RO/CCR7/CD25/CD127/CD95/CD27 was performed to obtain CD4+ naive, central memory, regulatory and stem cell-like memory cells. Expressed TCRB transcripts were sequenced after all isolated RNA was converted to cDNA. This table comes from immunoSEQ multiplex PCR, and its TCRdb copy is limited to in-frame clones, with some not included. The profile shows under 450,000 clones, approximately 15% of them singletons. Germline V gene lookup returns CDR1 MGHDK and CDR2 SYGVNS. CDR3 length equals 13 residues. Trimming removed 2 bases at V and 4 bases at J, with 6 bases between.

The chain uses TRBV25-1 and TRBJ2-1; no clear D. Specimen: naive CD4+ T cells from blood. The sequence was collected from a man aged 30 to 45 in good health. The CDR3 spells CASSEPFYNEQFF. The CDR3 DNA follows: TGTGCCAGCAGTGAACCGTTTTACAATGAGCAGTTCTTC.